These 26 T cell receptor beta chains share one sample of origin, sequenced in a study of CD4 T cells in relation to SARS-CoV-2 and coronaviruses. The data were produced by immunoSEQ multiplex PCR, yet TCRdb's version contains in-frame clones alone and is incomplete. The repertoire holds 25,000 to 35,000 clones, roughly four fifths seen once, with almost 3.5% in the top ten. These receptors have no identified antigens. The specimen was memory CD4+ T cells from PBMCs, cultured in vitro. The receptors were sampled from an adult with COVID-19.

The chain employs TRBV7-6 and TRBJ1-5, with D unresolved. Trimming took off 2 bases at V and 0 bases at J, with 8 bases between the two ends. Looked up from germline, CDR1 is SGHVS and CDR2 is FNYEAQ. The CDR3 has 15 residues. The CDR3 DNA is TGTGCCAGCAGCTTATCTGGAGGTAGCAATCAGCCCCAGCATTTT. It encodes CASSLSGGSNQPQHF. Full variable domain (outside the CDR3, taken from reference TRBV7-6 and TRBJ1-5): GAGVSQSPRYKVTKRGQDVALRCDPISGHVSLYWYRQALGQGPEFLTYFNYEAQQDKSGLPNDRFSAERPEGSISTLTIQRTEQRDSAMYRCASSLSGGSNQPQHFGDGTRLSIL.

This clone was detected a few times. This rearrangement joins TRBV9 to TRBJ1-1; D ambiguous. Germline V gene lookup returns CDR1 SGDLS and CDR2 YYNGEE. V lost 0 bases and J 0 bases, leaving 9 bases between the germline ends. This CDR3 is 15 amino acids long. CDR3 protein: CASSVVRGVNTEAFF. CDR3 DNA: TGTGCCAGCAGCGTAGTGAGAGGAGTGAACACTGAAGCTTTCTTT.

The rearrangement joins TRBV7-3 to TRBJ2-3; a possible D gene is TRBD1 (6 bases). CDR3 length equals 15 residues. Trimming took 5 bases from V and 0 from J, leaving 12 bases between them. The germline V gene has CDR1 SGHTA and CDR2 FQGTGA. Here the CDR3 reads CASSPGTFSTDTQYF. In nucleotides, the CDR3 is TGTGCCAGCAGCCCTGGGACATTTAGCACAGATACGCAGTATTTT.

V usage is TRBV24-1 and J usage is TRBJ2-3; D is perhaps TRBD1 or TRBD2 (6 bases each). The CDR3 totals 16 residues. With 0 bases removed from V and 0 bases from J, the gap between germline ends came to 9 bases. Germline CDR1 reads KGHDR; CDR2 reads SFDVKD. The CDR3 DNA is TGTGCCACCAGTGATTTGAGGGGGACTAGCACAGATACGCAGTATTTT. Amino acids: CATSDLRGTSTDTQYF.

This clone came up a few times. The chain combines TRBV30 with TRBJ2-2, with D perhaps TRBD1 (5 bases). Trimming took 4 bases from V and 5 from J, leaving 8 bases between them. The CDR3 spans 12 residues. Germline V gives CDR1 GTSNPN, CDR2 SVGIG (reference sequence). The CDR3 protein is CAWTGMTGELFF. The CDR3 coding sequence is TGTGCCTGGACAGGGATGACCGGGGAGCTGTTTTTT.

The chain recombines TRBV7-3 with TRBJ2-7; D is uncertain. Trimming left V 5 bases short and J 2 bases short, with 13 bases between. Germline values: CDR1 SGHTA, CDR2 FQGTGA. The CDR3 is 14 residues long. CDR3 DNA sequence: TGTGCCAGCAGCCCTCAACCTGGCCCCTACGAGCAGTACTTC. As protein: CASSPQPGPYEQYF.

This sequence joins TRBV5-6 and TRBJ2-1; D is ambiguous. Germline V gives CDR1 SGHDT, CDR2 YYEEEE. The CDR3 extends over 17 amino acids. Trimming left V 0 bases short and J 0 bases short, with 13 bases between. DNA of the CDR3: TGTGCCAGCAGCTTGGATTCGGTTCGGAGCTCCTACAATGAGCAGTTCTTC. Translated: CASSLDSVRSSYNEQFF. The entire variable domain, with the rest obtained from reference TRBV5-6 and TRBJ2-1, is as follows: DAGVTQSPTHLIKTRGQQVTLRCSPKSGHDTVSWYQQALGQGPQFIFQYYEEEERQRGNFPDRFSGHQFPNYSSELNVNALLLGDSALYLCASSLDSVRSSYNEQFFGPGTRLTVL.

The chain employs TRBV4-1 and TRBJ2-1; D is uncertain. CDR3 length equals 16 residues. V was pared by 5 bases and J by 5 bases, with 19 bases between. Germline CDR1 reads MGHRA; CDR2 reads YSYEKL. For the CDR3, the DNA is TGCGCCAGCAGCACCCCGTTCATCACACAAAACAATGAGCAGTTCTTC. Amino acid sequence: CASSTPFITQNNEQFF.

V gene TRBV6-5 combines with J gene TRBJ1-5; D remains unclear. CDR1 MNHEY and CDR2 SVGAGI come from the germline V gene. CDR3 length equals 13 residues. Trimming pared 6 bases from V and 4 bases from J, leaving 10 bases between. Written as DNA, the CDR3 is TGTGCCAGCAGAATGGACTTAAATCAGCCCCAGCATTTT. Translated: CASRMDLNQPQHF.

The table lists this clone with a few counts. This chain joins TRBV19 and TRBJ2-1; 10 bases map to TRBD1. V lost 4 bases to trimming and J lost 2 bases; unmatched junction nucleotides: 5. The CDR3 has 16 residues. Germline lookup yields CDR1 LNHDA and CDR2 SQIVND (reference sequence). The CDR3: CASSRSGTGAYNEQFF. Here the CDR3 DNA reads TGTGCCAGTAGTAGATCCGGGACAGGGGCCTACAATGAGCAGTTCTTC.

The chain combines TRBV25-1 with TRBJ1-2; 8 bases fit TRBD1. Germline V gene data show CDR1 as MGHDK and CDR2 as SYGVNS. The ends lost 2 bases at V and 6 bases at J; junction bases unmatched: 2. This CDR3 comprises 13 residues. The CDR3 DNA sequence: TGTGCCAGCAGTGAACAGGGGGCGGATGGCTACACCTTC. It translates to CASSEQGADGYTF.

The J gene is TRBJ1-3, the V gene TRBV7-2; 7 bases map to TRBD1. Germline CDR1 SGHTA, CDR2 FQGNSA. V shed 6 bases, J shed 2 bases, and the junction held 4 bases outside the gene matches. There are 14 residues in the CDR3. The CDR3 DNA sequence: TGTGCCAGCAGGCCACAGGGGACTGGAAACACCATATATTTT. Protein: CASRPQGTGNTIYF.

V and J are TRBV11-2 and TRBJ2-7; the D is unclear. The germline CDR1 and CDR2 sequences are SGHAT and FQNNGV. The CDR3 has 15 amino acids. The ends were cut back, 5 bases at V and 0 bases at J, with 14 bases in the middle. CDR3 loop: CASSRDWISSYEQYF. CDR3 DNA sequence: TGTGCCAGCAGCCGCGACTGGATCAGCTCCTACGAGCAGTACTTC. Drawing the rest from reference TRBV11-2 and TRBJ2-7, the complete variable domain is EAGVAQSPRYKIIEKRQSVAFWCNPISGHATLYWYQQILGQGPKLLIQFQNNGVVDDSQLPKDRFSAERLKGVDSTLKIQPAKLEDSAVYLCASSRDWISSYEQYFGPGTRLTVT.

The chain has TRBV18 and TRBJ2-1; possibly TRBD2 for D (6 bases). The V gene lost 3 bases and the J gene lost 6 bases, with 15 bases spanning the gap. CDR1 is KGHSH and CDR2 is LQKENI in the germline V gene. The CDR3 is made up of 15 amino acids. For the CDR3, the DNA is TGTGCCAGCTCACCCGCGGGAACGTGGGGCAATGAGCAGTTCTTC. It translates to CASSPAGTWGNEQFF. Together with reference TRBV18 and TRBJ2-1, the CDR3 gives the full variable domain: NAGVMQNPRHLVRRRGQEARLRCSPMKGHSHVYWYRQLPEEGLKFMVYLQKENIIDESGMPKERFSAEFPKEGPSILRIQQVVRGDSAAYFCASSPAGTWGNEQFFGPGTRLTVL.

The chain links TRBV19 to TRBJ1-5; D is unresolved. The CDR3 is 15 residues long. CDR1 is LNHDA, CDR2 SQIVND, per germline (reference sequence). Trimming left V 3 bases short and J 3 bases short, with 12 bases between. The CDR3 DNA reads TGTGCCAGTAGTATGGGTTCCTGGGCCAATCAGCCCCAGCATTTT. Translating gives CASSMGSWANQPQHF.

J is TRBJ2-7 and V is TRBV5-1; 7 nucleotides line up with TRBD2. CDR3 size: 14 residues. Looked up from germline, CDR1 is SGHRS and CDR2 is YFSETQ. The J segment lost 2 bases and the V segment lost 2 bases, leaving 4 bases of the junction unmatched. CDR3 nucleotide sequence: TGCGCCAGCAGCTTAAACCGGGGGGCCTACGAGCAGTACTTC. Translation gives CASSLNRGAYEQYF.

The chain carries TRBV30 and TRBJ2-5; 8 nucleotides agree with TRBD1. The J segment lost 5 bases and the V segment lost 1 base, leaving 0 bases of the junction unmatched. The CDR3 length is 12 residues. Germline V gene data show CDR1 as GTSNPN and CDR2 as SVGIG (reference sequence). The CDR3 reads CAWSGQGETQYF. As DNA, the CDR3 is TGTGCCTGGAGTGGACAGGGGGAGACCCAGTACTTC.

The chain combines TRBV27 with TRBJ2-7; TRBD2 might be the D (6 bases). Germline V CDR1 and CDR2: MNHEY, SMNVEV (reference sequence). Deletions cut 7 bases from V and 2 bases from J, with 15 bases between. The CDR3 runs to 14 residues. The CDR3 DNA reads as TGTGCCAGCAAACGTGGAGGGGACCCCTACGAGCAGTACTTC. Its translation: CASKRGGDPYEQYF.

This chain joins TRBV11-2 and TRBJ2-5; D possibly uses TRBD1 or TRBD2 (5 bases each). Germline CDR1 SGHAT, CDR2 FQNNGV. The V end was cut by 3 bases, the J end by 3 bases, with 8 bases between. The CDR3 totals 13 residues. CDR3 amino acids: CASSLGEKETQYF. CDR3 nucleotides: TGTGCCAGCAGCTTGGGGGAAAAAGAGACCCAGTACTTC.

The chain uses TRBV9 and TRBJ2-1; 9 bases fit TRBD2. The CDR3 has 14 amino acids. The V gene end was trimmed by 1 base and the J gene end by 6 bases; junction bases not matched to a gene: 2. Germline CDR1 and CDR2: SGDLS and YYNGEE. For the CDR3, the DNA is TGTGCCAGCAGCGTAATTAGCGGGAGCAATGAGCAGTTCTTC. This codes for CASSVISGSNEQFF.

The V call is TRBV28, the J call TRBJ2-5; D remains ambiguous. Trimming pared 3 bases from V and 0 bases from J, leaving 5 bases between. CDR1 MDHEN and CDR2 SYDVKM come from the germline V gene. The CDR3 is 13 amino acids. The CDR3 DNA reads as TGTGCCAGCAGTTTCGGCCACCAAGAGACCCAGTACTTC. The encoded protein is CASSFGHQETQYF.

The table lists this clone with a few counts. The CDR3 protein is CAISDQGAGGELFF. The CDR3 region has the DNA TGTGCCATCAGTGACCAGGGTGCAGGGGGGGAGCTGTTTTTT. The J gene is TRBJ2-2, the V gene TRBV10-3, with D maybe TRBD1 (5 bases). V was clipped by 3 bases and J by 8 bases, with 13 bases between them. This CDR3 region has 14 residues. In germline, CDR1 is ENHRY, CDR2 SYGVKD.

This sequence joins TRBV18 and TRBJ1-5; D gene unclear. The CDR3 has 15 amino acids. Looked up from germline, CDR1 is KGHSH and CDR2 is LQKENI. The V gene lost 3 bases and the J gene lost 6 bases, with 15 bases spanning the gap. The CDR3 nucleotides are TGTGCCAGCTCACCTGGGAGCAGGCGAAGTCAGCCCCAGCATTTT. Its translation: CASSPGSRRSQPQHF.

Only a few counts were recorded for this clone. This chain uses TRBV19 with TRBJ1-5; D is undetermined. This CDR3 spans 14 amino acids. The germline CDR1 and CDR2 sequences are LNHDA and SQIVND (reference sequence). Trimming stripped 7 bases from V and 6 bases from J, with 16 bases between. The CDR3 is CASTAGEYFQPQHF. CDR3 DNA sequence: TGTGCCAGTACCGCCGGGGAATATTTTCAGCCCCAGCATTTT.

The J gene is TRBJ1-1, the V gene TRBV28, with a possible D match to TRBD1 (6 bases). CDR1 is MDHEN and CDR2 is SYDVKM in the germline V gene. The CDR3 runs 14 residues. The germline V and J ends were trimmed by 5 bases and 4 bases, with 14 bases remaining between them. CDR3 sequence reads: CASSTTQGPTEAFF. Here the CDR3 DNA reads TGTGCCAGCAGTACTACACAGGGCCCCACTGAAGCTTTCTTT.

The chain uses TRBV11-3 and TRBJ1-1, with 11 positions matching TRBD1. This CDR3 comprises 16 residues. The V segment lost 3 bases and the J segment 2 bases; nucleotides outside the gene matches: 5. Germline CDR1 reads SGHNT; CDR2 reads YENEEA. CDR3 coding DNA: TGTGCCAGCAGCTTGGGACAGGGGGAAGTCAACACTGAAGCTTTCTTT. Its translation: CASSLGQGEVNTEAFF. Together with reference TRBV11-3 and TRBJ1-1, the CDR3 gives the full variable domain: EAGVVQSPRYKIIEKKQPVAFWCNPISGHNTLYWYLQNLGQGPELLIRYENEEAVDDSQLPKDRFSAERLKGVDSTLKIQPAELGDSAVYLCASSLGQGEVNTEAFFGQGTRLTVV.